This T cell receptor beta chain originates from a study of shared clonotypes between healthy human individuals. Assay: immunoSEQ multiplex PCR; the TCRdb copy retains only in-frame clones and omits some. This table has about 450,000 clones, roughly 85% appearing once. The sequenced sample was PBMCs. The clonotype was recovered from a woman aged 40 to 50 in good health. Some clones in this sample may be carry-over from other donors' samples.

The DNA for the CDR3 is TGTGCCAGCAGTGCCTACAGGGGGAGTAGTACTCCGCAGTATTTT. This sequence encodes CASSAYRGSSTPQYF. V is TRBV27 and J is TRBJ2-3; 8 positions agree with TRBD1. The CDR3 spans 15 residues. Germline loops: CDR1 MNHEY, CDR2 SMNVEV (reference sequence). Trimming removed 5 bases from V and 10 bases from J; junction bases left unmatched: 14.